These T cell receptor beta chains were read from a single sample in a study of T cells in Graves' hyperthyroidism and ophthalmopathy. TCRdb reprocessed the multiplex PCR reads via MiXCR and lists one record per CDR3 protein. The sample carries roughly 560,000 distinct CDR3 sequences, about 14% recorded once. Sequencing input: blood. The receptors originated from a woman aged 40-49 years with Graves' ophthalmopathy. The CDR3 runs from the conserved cysteine through the conserved F or W. The D gene is left open where the match is weak. Rows give clone size only sometimes, using once, few, many, or a class for an expanded clone.

abundance: .; len: 14; j_gene: TRBJ1-2; d_gene: .; v_gene: TRBV19; CDR3aa: CASSILGGNYGYTF; CDR3nt: TGTGCCAGTAGTATCCTCGGGGGGAACTATGGCTACACCTTC
abundance: many; len: 14; j_gene: TRBJ2-7; d_gene: TRBD1; v_gene: TRBV20-1; CDR3aa: CSAYDRGQRYEQYF; CDR3nt: TGCAGTGCTTATGATAGGGGGCAGAGGTACGAGCAGTACTTC
abundance: many; len: 13; j_gene: TRBJ1-2; d_gene: .; v_gene: TRBV20-1; CDR3aa: CSARGDGPWGYTF; CDR3nt: TGCAGTGCTAGAGGGGACGGGCCTTGGGGCTACACCTTC
abundance: once; len: 12; j_gene: TRBJ2-7; d_gene: .; v_gene: TRBV6-2/TRBV6-3; CDR3aa: CASAGPYDEQYF; CDR3nt: TGCGCCAGCGCGGGGCCATACGACGAGCAGTACTTC
abundance: few; len: 14; j_gene: TRBJ2-7; d_gene: .; v_gene: TRBV6-1; CDR3aa: CASSPQDLRYEQYF; CDR3nt: TGTGCCAGCAGCCCCCAGGACCTACGATACGAGCAGTACTTC
abundance: few; len: 14; j_gene: TRBJ1-6; d_gene: .; v_gene: TRBV7-9; CDR3aa: CASSLTEDNSPLHF; CDR3nt: TGTGCCAGCAGCTTAACAGAGGATAATTCACCCCTCCACTTT
abundance: many; len: 13; j_gene: TRBJ1-5; d_gene: .; v_gene: TRBV20-1; CDR3aa: CSARTGVGQPQHF; CDR3nt: TGCAGTGCTAGAACGGGGGTAGGTCAGCCCCAGCATTTT
abundance: .; len: 17; j_gene: TRBJ2-7; d_gene: TRBD2; v_gene: TRBV11-2; CDR3aa: CASSSVVSGRGGYEQYF; CDR3nt: TGTGCCAGCAGCTCCGTCGTTAGCGGGAGAGGGGGATACGAGCAGTACTTC
abundance: many; len: 15; j_gene: TRBJ2-7; d_gene: TRBD2; v_gene: TRBV24-1; CDR3aa: CATAPGSGSLYEQYF; CDR3nt: TGTGCCACCGCTCCTGGGAGCGGGAGTTTGTACGAGCAGTACTTC
abundance: few; len: 14; j_gene: TRBJ2-4; d_gene: .; v_gene: TRBV30; CDR3aa: CAWTSLWGSDIQYF; CDR3nt: TGTGCCTGGACATCGCTTTGGGGGTCGGACATTCAGTACTTC
abundance: few; len: 14; j_gene: TRBJ2-5; d_gene: .; v_gene: TRBV28; CDR3aa: CASSLQGTEETQYF; CDR3nt: TGTGCCAGCAGCCTACAGGGCACGGAGGAGACCCAGTACTTC
abundance: many; len: 14; j_gene: TRBJ2-5; d_gene: .; v_gene: TRBV3-1; CDR3aa: CASSQESVQETQYF; CDR3nt: TGTGCCAGCAGCCAAGAGTCGGTCCAAGAGACCCAGTACTTC
abundance: many; len: 16; j_gene: TRBJ2-7; d_gene: .; v_gene: TRBV7-2; CDR3aa: CASSLAGPLASGEQYF; CDR3nt: TGTGCCAGCAGCTTAGCGGGACCCTTGGCCTCCGGCGAGCAGTACTTC
abundance: .; len: 16; j_gene: TRBJ2-5; d_gene: TRBD2; v_gene: TRBV20-1; CDR3aa: CSASGGGLAVLETQYF; CDR3nt: TGCAGTGCTAGCGGGGGGGGACTAGCGGTTTTGGAGACCCAGTACTTC
abundance: many; len: 13; j_gene: TRBJ2-5; d_gene: TRBD1; v_gene: TRBV12-3/TRBV12-4; CDR3aa: CASSKTGEETQYF; CDR3nt: TGTGCCAGCAGTAAGACAGGGGAAGAGACCCAGTACTTC
abundance: many; len: 12; j_gene: TRBJ1-5; d_gene: .; v_gene: TRBV7-9; CDR3aa: CASSLEELPQHF; CDR3nt: TGTGCCAGCAGCTTAGAAGAACTGCCCCAGCATTTT
abundance: many; len: 15; j_gene: TRBJ1-2; d_gene: .; v_gene: TRBV7-2; CDR3aa: CASSVPTGRRYGYTF; CDR3nt: TGTGCCAGCAGCGTACCGACGGGACGTCGCTATGGCTACACCTTC
abundance: .; len: 17; j_gene: TRBJ2-5; d_gene: TRBD1; v_gene: TRBV24-1; CDR3aa: CATSDQPGQGFGETQYF; CDR3nt: TGTGCCACCAGTGATCAGCCGGGACAGGGATTCGGGGAGACCCAGTACTTC
abundance: few; len: 15; j_gene: TRBJ1-2; d_gene: TRBD1; v_gene: TRBV6-5; CDR3aa: CASSYYGQGDYGYTF; CDR3nt: TGTGCCAGCAGTTACTACGGACAGGGGGACTATGGCTACACCTTC
abundance: many; len: 15; j_gene: TRBJ1-1; d_gene: TRBD1; v_gene: TRBV6-1; CDR3aa: CASSETHMTGFEAFF; CDR3nt: TGTGCCAGCAGTGAGACCCACATGACAGGGTTTGAAGCTTTCTTT
abundance: many; len: 11; j_gene: TRBJ2-7; d_gene: TRBD1; v_gene: TRBV28; CDR3aa: CASDRGREQYF; CDR3nt: TGTGCCAGTGACAGGGGGAGGGAGCAGTACTTC
abundance: many; len: 13; j_gene: TRBJ1-1; d_gene: .; v_gene: TRBV20-1; CDR3aa: CSALLYKNTEAFF; CDR3nt: TGCAGTGCTTTACTTTACAAGAACACTGAAGCTTTCTTT
abundance: .; len: 11; j_gene: TRBJ2-7; d_gene: .; v_gene: TRBV6-1; CDR3aa: CASSRSNEQYF; CDR3nt: TGTGCCAGCAGTAGGTCAAACGAGCAGTACTTC
abundance: many; len: 16; j_gene: TRBJ2-5; d_gene: .; v_gene: TRBV20-1; CDR3aa: CSASPRETGRSETQYF; CDR3nt: TGCAGTGCTAGTCCCCGGGAGACAGGGCGTAGTGAGACCCAGTACTTC
abundance: many; len: 21; j_gene: TRBJ2-2; d_gene: TRBD2; v_gene: TRBV11-2; CDR3aa: CASSLDRPGLAGGPRTGELFF; CDR3nt: TGTGCCAGCAGCTTAGACCGGCCGGGACTAGCGGGAGGGCCGCGGACCGGGGAGCTGTTTTTT
abundance: many; len: 16; j_gene: TRBJ1-1; d_gene: .; v_gene: TRBV6-2/TRBV6-3; CDR3aa: CASSYSQGAPNTEAFF; CDR3nt: TGTGCCAGCAGTTACTCTCAAGGGGCACCGAACACTGAAGCTTTCTTT
abundance: .; len: 16; j_gene: TRBJ1-3; d_gene: TRBD1; v_gene: TRBV11-3; CDR3aa: CASSLKGTGSGNTIHF; CDR3nt: TGTGCCAGCAGCTTAAAAGGGACAGGATCAGGAAACACCATACATTTT
abundance: many; len: 12; j_gene: TRBJ2-6; d_gene: .; v_gene: TRBV12-3/TRBV12-4; CDR3aa: CASSVRANVLTF; CDR3nt: TGTGCCAGCAGTGTCCGGGCCAACGTCCTGACTTTC
abundance: many; len: 15; j_gene: TRBJ2-2; d_gene: .; v_gene: TRBV2; CDR3aa: CASSVHSLNTGELFF; CDR3nt: TGTGCCAGCAGTGTTCATTCTTTAAACACCGGGGAGCTGTTTTTT
abundance: many; len: 16; j_gene: TRBJ2-2; d_gene: .; v_gene: TRBV11-3; CDR3aa: CASSLGTAGVSGELFF; CDR3nt: TGTGCCAGCAGCTTAGGGACGGCCGGCGTGTCCGGGGAGCTGTTTTTT
abundance: many; len: 17; j_gene: TRBJ1-1; d_gene: .; v_gene: TRBV27; CDR3aa: CASSLLDPGRSNTEAFF; CDR3nt: TGTGCCAGCAGTCTCCTGGACCCGGGACGGTCGAACACTGAAGCTTTCTTT
abundance: many; len: 11; j_gene: TRBJ2-7; d_gene: TRBD2; v_gene: TRBV6-1; CDR3aa: CASRMGTTENF; CDR3nt: TGTGCCAGCAGGATGGGGACTACAGAAAACTTC
abundance: .; len: 11; j_gene: TRBJ2-7; d_gene: .; v_gene: TRBV29-1; CDR3aa: CSVIRDYEQYF; CDR3nt: TGCAGCGTTATCCGGGACTACGAGCAGTACTTC
abundance: many; len: 15; j_gene: TRBJ2-7; d_gene: TRBD1; v_gene: TRBV15; CDR3aa: CATSRFGQGGYEQYF; CDR3nt: TGTGCCACCAGCAGATTCGGACAGGGAGGCTACGAGCAGTACTTC
abundance: many; len: 13; j_gene: TRBJ2-7; d_gene: .; v_gene: TRBV20-1; CDR3aa: CSALLGGRYEQYF; CDR3nt: TGCAGTGCCCTTCTCGGTGGGCGATACGAGCAGTACTTC
abundance: .; len: 15; j_gene: TRBJ1-2; d_gene: .; v_gene: TRBV7-2; CDR3aa: CASTEQPNPFYGYTF; CDR3nt: TGTGCCAGCACGGAGCAGCCTAATCCTTTCTATGGCTACACCTTC
abundance: few; len: 15; j_gene: TRBJ1-1; d_gene: .; v_gene: TRBV24-1; CDR3aa: CATSGSGKMNTEAFF; CDR3nt: TGTGCCACCAGTGGTTCAGGAAAAATGAACACTGAAGCTTTCTTT
abundance: many; len: 16; j_gene: TRBJ2-2; d_gene: TRBD2; v_gene: TRBV12-3/TRBV12-4; CDR3aa: CASSPTSAMNTGELFF; CDR3nt: TGTGCCAGCAGCCCGACTAGCGCTATGAACACCGGGGAGCTGTTTTTT
abundance: few; len: 24; j_gene: TRBJ2-1; d_gene: TRBD2; v_gene: TRBV24-1; CDR3aa: CATSDFKGTGGTSGRAYSYNEQFF; CDR3nt: TGTGCCACCAGTGATTTTAAGGGTACCGGAGGGACTAGCGGGAGGGCCTATTCCTACAATGAGCAGTTCTTC
abundance: few; len: 14; j_gene: TRBJ1-1; d_gene: TRBD1; v_gene: TRBV28; CDR3aa: CAGSPRDRGPEAFF; CDR3nt: TGTGCCGGCAGCCCCCGGGACAGGGGACCTGAAGCTTTCTTT